This entry lists 24 T cell receptor beta chains sequenced from one sample in a study of T-cell memory formation after mild COVID-19. TCRdb analysed the 5' RACE reads with MiXCR anew, one entry per CDR3 protein. Seen here are under 450,000 distinct CDR3 sequences, roughly a quarter observed once, and the top ten hold over 10%. Sequences were obtained from PBMCs or a T cell subset sorted from them (not recorded which). These receptors came from an adult woman who had mild COVID-19 (a few samples of this study predate the infection). Cell type and time point are not known.

This clonotype was recorded a few times. The chain employs TRBV12-3 or TRBV12-4 and TRBJ2-5, with TRBD2 identical over 7 bases. CDR3 length: 14 amino acids. With 5 bases clipped from V and 5 bases from J, the junction kept 8 bases outside the gene matches. CDR3 DNA: TGTGCCAGCAGTCCGTGGACTAGGGTGGAGACCCAGTACTTC. It encodes CASSPWTRVETQYF.

This clonotype occurred a few times. The chain combines TRBV7-8 with TRBJ2-2; maybe TRBD2 (6 bases). This CDR3 comprises 16 residues. From germline, CDR1 is SGHVS and CDR2 FQNEAQ. With 5 bases removed from V and 6 bases from J, the gap between germline ends came to 19 bases. CDR3 in amino acids: CASSMAGTQWAGELFF. CDR3 DNA: TGTGCCAGCAGCATGGCCGGGACTCAGTGGGCCGGGGAGCTGTTTTTT.

CDR3 nucleotides: TGTGCCAGCAGCGAGACTAGCGGGGGGGTGACCCAGTACTTC. Its protein product is CASSETSGGVTQYF. The V and J genes are TRBV5-4 and TRBJ2-5; 14 nucleotides align to TRBD2. From germline, CDR1 is SGHNT and CDR2 YYREEE (reference sequence). V lost 4 bases, J lost 7 bases, and 3 bases stayed unmatched. The length of the CDR3 is 14 residues.

This clonotype was observed a handful of times. V usage is TRBV3-1 and J usage is TRBJ1-4; D not certain. The V end was cut by 0 bases, the J end by 14 bases, with 7 bases between. The CDR3 spans 11 residues. The V gene's germline CDR1 is LGHDT and CDR2 YNNKEL (reference sequence). CDR3: CASSQEGYLFF. The CDR3 DNA follows: TGTGCCAGCAGCCAAGAAGGATACCTGTTTTTT.

This clonotype was counted only a few times. This rearrangement joins TRBV15 to TRBJ2-5; D may be TRBD2 (7 bases). The CDR3 length is 16 residues. Germline CDR1 reads LNHNV; CDR2 reads YYDKDF (reference sequence). Trimming removed 3 bases from V and 4 bases from J, with 18 bases in between. The CDR3 DNA reads TGTGCCACCAGCAGTATCACAGTCGGGGGGCGAGAGACCCAGTACTTC. Translating gives CATSSITVGGRETQYF.

The chain links TRBV30 to TRBJ1-2; D possibly corresponds to TRBD1 (5 bases). Deletions cut 0 bases from V and 2 bases from J, with 19 bases between. CDR1 and CDR2 from the germline V gene are GTSNPN and SVGIG (reference sequence). This CDR3 spans 17 amino acids. The CDR3 loop reads CAWSVGGRDFRNYGYTF. The DNA for the CDR3 is TGTGCCTGGAGTGTAGGCGGCAGGGACTTCCGAAACTATGGCTACACCTTC.

J is TRBJ2-4 and V is TRBV6-1; no clear D. The CDR3 consists of 14 residues. V lost 1 base and J lost 0, with 4 bases in between. Germline CDR1 is MNHNS and CDR2 is SASEGT. CDR3 amino acids: CASSEGGAKNIQYF. CDR3 nucleotide sequence: TGTGCCAGCAGTGAAGGGGGAGCCAAAAACATTCAGTACTTC.

This clonotype was seen only a few times. The CDR3 reads CASRNAVANVLTF. CDR3 bases: TGTGCCAGCAGAAACGCTGTTGCCAACGTCCTGACTTTC. The rearrangement joins TRBV4-2 to TRBJ2-6; D remains ambiguous. The V end lost 6 bases, the J end lost 7 bases, and 10 bases lay between the germline ends. This CDR3 spans 13 amino acids. The germline gives CDR1 LGHNA, CDR2 YNFKEQ.

This chain joins TRBV6-6 and TRBJ1-4; 9 bases are shared with TRBD1. The CDR3 is 14 residues long. Germline values: CDR1 MNHNY, CDR2 SVGAGI (reference sequence). J was trimmed by 8 bases and V by 6 bases; bases with no gene match: 7. The CDR3 loop reads CASSWDRVEEKLFF. CDR3 nucleotide sequence: TGTGCCAGCAGCTGGGACAGGGTAGAGGAAAAACTGTTTTTT.

This clonotype was seen only a few times. DNA of the CDR3: TGCGCCAGCAGCTTGGCCGACAGAGAGGGTGGCTACACCTTC. It yields the protein CASSLADREGGYTF. The V gene is TRBV5-1, the J gene TRBJ1-2; TRBD1 is a possible D gene (5 bases). This CDR3 has 14 amino acids. Trimming stripped 0 bases from V and 7 bases from J, with 13 bases between. Germline V gives CDR1 SGHRS, CDR2 YFSETQ.

The DNA for the CDR3 is TGTGCCAGCAGCAGAACAGGGGGCAGAACTGAAGCTTTCTTT. Protein: CASSRTGGRTEAFF. The V and J genes are TRBV6-6 and TRBJ1-1, with TRBD1 matching over 9 bases. The germline V gene has CDR1 MNHNY and CDR2 SVGAGI (reference sequence). The CDR3 is made up of 14 amino acids. V gave up 6 bases and J gave up 5 bases; unmatched junction bases: 7.

In its sample, this clonotype was seen a few times. This chain uses TRBV7-2 with TRBJ1-5; TRBD1 matches 9 bases. CDR1 is SGHTA, CDR2 FQGNSA, per germline. The CDR3 sequence is 13 residues long. Trimming at V came to 5 bases and at J to 6 bases, leaving 2 bases not matched to a gene. CDR3 residues: CASSRQGGQPQHF. The DNA for the CDR3 is TGTGCCAGCAGCAGACAGGGGGGTCAGCCCCAGCATTTT. Looking up the rest from reference TRBV7-2 and TRBJ1-5 gives the full variable domain: GAGVSQSPSNKVTEKGKDVELRCDPISGHTALYWYRQSLGQGLEFLIYFQGNSAPDKSGLPSDRFSAERTGGSVSTLTIQRTQQEDSAVYLCASSRQGGQPQHFGDGTRLSIL.

This clonotype has just a few counts. V usage is TRBV6-5 and J usage is TRBJ1-5; unclear D gene. V was trimmed by 6 bases and J by 4 bases, leaving 10 bases between them. Germline loops: CDR1 MNHEY, CDR2 SVGAGI. The CDR3 sequence is 13 residues long. In DNA, the CDR3 is TGTGCCAGCAGACCCAGGAGAAATCAGCCCCAGCATTTT. Protein product: CASRPRRNQPQHF.

This clonotype has a handful of counts. The chain combines TRBV3-1 with TRBJ2-1, with no clear D. CDR3 size: 14 residues. From germline, CDR1 is LGHDT and CDR2 YNNKEL (reference sequence). Trimming took off 4 bases at V and 2 bases at J, with 9 bases between the two ends. In DNA form, the CDR3 reads TGTGCCAGCAGCCCTTGGGCCCCCTACAATGAGCAGTTCTTC. The encoded protein is CASSPWAPYNEQFF.

This clonotype was recorded a few times. The chain combines TRBV20-1 with TRBJ1-5; a weak D match, TRBD1 (6 bases). This CDR3 region has 14 residues. V was trimmed by 3 bases and J by 6 bases, leaving 15 bases between them. Germline values: CDR1 DFQATT, CDR2 SNEGSKA (reference sequence). CDR3 bases: TGCAGTGCTAGGCAGTCGGAAGGGGGTCAGCCCCAGCATTTT. This sequence encodes CSARQSEGGQPQHF.

The chain is built from TRBV12-3 or TRBV12-4 and TRBJ1-1; 7 bases map to TRBD1. The CDR3 runs 14 residues. After removal of 6 bases from V and 4 bases from J, the junction contained 8 bases not matched to a gene. In DNA, the CDR3 is TGTGCCAGCAGCTACAGGGGCGAGAGCACTGAAGCTTTCTTT. The encoded protein is CASSYRGESTEAFF.

This chain connects TRBV20-1 to TRBJ2-3; TRBD1 matches at 10 bases. J lost 3 bases, V lost 5 bases, and 5 bases had no gene match. Germline CDR1 reads DFQATT; CDR2 reads SNEGSKA (reference sequence). CDR3 size: 14 residues. CDR3 region: CSAHRDRGTDTQYF. In nucleotides, the CDR3 is TGCAGTGCTCACCGGGACAGGGGAACAGATACGCAGTATTTT.

This clonotype was seen ten or more times. This chain connects TRBV15 to TRBJ2-2, with a possible D match to TRBD2 (5 bases). In germline, CDR1 is LNHNV, CDR2 YYDKDF (reference sequence). The V gene lost 0 bases and the J gene lost 4 bases, with 15 bases spanning the gap. The CDR3 length is 17 residues. CDR3 nucleotide sequence: TGTGCCACCAGCAGAGATCCCGGGGTTTGGGGCACCGGGGAGCTGTTTTTT. It yields the protein CATSRDPGVWGTGELFF.

The J gene is TRBJ2-7, the V gene TRBV12-3 or TRBV12-4, with 12 bases identical to TRBD2. The CDR3 is 16 residues long. V was clipped by 5 bases and J by 3 bases; unmatched bases: 8. The CDR3 region has the DNA TGTGCCAGCAGTACCGTAGGGACTAGCGGGCTCTACGAGCAGTACTTC. As protein: CASSTVGTSGLYEQYF.

In this sample, this clonotype turned up a few times. The gene calls are TRBV29-1 and TRBJ2-1, with 8 bases that match TRBD2. Germline lookup yields CDR1 SQVTM and CDR2 ANQGSEA. The CDR3 sequence is 14 residues long. Trimming took 4 bases from V and 9 from J; bases not matched to a gene: 11. Written as DNA, the CDR3 is TGCAGCGTTGGGGGCCGGGGGGGCCTGATTGAGCAGTTCTTC. Translation: CSVGGRGGLIEQFF.

The V call is TRBV12-3 or TRBV12-4, the J call TRBJ2-3, with 8 bases lining up with TRBD2. V lost 2 bases and J lost 5; bases outside the gene matches: 6. The CDR3 totals 15 residues. The CDR3 is CASSLTAGVIDTQYF. The CDR3 region has the DNA TGTGCCAGCAGTTTAACAGCGGGAGTGATAGATACGCAGTATTTT.

The genes are TRBV2 and TRBJ2-2; TRBD2 aligns across 14 bases. CDR1 SNHLY and CDR2 FYNNEI come from the germline V gene. Trimming at V came to 5 bases and at J to 3 bases, leaving 8 bases not matched to a gene. This CDR3 contains 18 residues. In DNA form, the CDR3 reads TGTGCCAGCAGTTGGACTAGCGGGGGGTCCCTGGACACCGGGGAGCTGTTTTTT. This gives the protein CASSWTSGGSLDTGELFF.

This clonotype was detected a few times. The V gene is TRBV12-3 or TRBV12-4, the J gene TRBJ1-5, with D maybe TRBD1 (5 bases). The CDR3 loop spans 15 amino acids. Trimming took off 6 bases at V and 2 bases at J, with 14 bases between the two ends. The DNA for the CDR3 is TGTGCCAGCAGGATCTCTCAGGGCGGCAATCAGCCCCAGCATTTT. This codes for CASRISQGGNQPQHF.

This clonotype was detected only a few times. The V call is TRBV4-3, the J call TRBJ2-5; TRBD1 or TRBD2 may be the D gene (5 bases each). This CDR3 comprises 14 residues. V was clipped by 7 bases and J by 0 bases, with 12 bases between them. Per the germline V gene, CDR1 is LGHNA and CDR2 is YSLEER. The CDR3 DNA is TGCGCCAGCATGAATTGGGGGTACCAAGAGACCCAGTACTTC. Translation gives CASMNWGYQETQYF.